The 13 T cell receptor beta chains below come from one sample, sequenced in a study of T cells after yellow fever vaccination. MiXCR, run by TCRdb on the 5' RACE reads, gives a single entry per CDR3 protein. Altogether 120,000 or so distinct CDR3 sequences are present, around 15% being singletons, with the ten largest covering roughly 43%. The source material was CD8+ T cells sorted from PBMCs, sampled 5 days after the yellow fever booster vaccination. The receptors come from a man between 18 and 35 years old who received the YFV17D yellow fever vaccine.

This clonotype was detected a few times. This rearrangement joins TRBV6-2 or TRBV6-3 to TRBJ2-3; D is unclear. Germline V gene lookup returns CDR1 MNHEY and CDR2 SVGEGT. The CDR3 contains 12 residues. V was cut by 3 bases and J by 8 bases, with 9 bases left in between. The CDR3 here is CASSYNEVTQYF. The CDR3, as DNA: TGTGCCAGCAGTTATAATGAGGTTACGCAGTATTTT.

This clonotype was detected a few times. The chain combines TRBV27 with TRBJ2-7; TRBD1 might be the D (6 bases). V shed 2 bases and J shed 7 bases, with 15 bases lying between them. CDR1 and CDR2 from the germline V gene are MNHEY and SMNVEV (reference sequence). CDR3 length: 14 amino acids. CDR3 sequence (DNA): TGTGCCAGCAGTTTAGTCCGCCAGGGGTCGGAGCAGTACTTC. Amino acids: CASSLVRQGSEQYF.

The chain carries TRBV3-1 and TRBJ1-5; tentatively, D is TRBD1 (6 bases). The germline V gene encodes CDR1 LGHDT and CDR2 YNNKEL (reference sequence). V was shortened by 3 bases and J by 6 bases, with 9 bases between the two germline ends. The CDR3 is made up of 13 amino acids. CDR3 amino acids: CASSHYRAQPQHF. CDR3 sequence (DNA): TGTGCCAGCAGCCATTACAGGGCTCAGCCCCAGCATTTT. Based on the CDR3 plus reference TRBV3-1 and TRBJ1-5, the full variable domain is DTAVSQTPKYLVTQMGNDKSIKCEQNLGHDTMYWYKQDSKKFLKIMFSYNNKELIINETVPNRFSPKSPDKAHLNLHINSLELGDSAVYFCASSHYRAQPQHFGDGTRLSIL.

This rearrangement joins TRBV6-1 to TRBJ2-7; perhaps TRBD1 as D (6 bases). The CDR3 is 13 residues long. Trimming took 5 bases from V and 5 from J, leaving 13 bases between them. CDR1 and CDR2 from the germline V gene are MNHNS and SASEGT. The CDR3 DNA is TGTGCCAGCAGTAAGACTCAGGGGAACGAGCAGTACGTC. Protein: CASSKTQGNEQYV.

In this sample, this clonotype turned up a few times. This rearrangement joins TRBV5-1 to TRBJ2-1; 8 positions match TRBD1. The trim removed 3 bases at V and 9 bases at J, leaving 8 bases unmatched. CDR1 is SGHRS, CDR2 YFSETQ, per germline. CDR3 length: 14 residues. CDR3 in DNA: TGCGCCAGCAGCTCGGACAGGGCCTACGGTGAGCAGTTCTTC. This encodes CASSSDRAYGEQFF.

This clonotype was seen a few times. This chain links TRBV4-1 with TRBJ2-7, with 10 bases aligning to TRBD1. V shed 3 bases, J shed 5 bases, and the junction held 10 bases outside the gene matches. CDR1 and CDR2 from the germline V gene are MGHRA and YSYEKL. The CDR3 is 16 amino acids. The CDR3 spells CASSQIPGQGFHEQYF. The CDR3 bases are TGCGCCAGCAGCCAGATTCCGGGACAGGGGTTCCACGAGCAGTACTTC.

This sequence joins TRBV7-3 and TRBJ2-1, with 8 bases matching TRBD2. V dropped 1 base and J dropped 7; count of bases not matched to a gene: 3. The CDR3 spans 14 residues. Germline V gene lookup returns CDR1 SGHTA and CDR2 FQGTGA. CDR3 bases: TGTGCCAGCAGCTTAAGCGGGGGGCCTAATGAGCAGTTCTTC. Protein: CASSLSGGPNEQFF.

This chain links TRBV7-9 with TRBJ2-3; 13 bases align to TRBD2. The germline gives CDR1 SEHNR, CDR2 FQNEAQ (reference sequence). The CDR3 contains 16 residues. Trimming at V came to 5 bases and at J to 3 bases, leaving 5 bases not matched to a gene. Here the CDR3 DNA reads TGTGCCAGCAGCCCCCGGACTAGCGGGGGAACAGATACGCAGTATTTT. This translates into CASSPRTSGGTDTQYF. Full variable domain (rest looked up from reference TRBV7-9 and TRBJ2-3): DTGVSQNPRHKITKRGQNVTFRCDPISEHNRLYWYRQTLGQGPEFLTYFQNEAQLEKSRLLSDRFSAERPKGSFSTLEIQRTEQGDSAMYLCASSPRTSGGTDTQYFGPGTRLTVL.

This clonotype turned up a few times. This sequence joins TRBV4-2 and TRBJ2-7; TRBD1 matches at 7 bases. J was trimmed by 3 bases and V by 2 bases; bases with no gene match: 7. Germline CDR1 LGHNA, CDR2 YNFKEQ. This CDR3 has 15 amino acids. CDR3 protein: CASSQPGQAGYEQYF. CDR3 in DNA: TGTGCCAGCAGCCAACCAGGACAGGCGGGCTACGAGCAGTACTTC.

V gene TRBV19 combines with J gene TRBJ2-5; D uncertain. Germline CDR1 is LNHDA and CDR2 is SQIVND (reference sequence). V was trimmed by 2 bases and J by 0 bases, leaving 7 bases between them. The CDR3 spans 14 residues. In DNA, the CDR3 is TGTGCCAGTAGTATAATGGGGTACCAAGAGACCCAGTACTTC. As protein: CASSIMGYQETQYF.

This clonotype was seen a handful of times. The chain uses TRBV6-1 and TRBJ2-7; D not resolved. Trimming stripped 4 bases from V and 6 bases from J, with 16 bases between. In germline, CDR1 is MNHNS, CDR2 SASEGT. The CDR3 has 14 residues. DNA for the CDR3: TGTGCCAGCAGTGTACGGGTGGGTACGTTCGAGCAGTACGTC. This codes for CASSVRVGTFEQYV.

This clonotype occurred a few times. CDR3 DNA: TGTGCCAGCAGTTACTCGATAACGGTCTATGGCTACACCTTC. Translating it yields CASSYSITVYGYTF. The rearrangement joins TRBV6-2 or TRBV6-3 to TRBJ1-2, with unresolved D. The CDR3 runs to 14 residues. Germline V CDR1 and CDR2: MNHEY, SVGEGT. Trimming removed 0 bases at V and 4 bases at J, with 9 bases between.

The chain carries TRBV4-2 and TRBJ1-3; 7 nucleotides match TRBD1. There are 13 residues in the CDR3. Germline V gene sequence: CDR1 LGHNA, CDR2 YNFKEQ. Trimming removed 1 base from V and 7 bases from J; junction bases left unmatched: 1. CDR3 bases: TGTGCCAGCAGCCAAGGAGGGGGCAACACCATATATTTT. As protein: CASSQGGGNTIYF.